This T cell receptor beta chain was captured by sequencing in a study of blood T cell repertoires in COVID-19 (dated by TCRdb to the early 2020s). Regarding the complete study: Samples from collaborators originated in the United States, Italy and Spain and spanned both the acute and convalescent phases of COVID-19. The dataset comprised deeply sampled blood TCRbeta repertoires from subjects exposed to, actively infected with, or recovered from COVID-19. A freely available public database, intended as a resource for researchers studying the immune response to SARS-CoV-2, is where the repertoires were released. The material from the prospective study consisted of cDNA or gDNA derived from T cells, B-cell-depleted T cells, or PBMCs. Samples were obtained from the ongoing ImmuneRACE study (first 160 participants) and from 1,200 or so subjects provided by 6 global collaborators. Nearly every sample came with metadata listing a de-identified subject ID, COVID-19 status, age in years and sex. Where HLA class I and class II types were available, the types were taken from metadata supplied by the sample provider, not from assay-based typing.

From the germline V gene, CDR1 is MNHEY and CDR2 is SVGAGI. V is trimmed back by 6 bases and J by 6 bases, and the junction contains 4 bases that no gene match accounts for. The CDR3, from cysteine to phenylalanine, totals 13 residues. CDR3 DNA only is kept here, 39 bases in frame from base 1. As concerns this clone: Its antigen is currently not known. No per-base quality is available; no much larger clone lies one base away.

The immunoSEQ Assay, a bias-controlled multiplex PCR, was used to amplify TCRbeta CDR3 regions from genomic DNA. Turning to the authors' computational methods: The number of nucleated cells in each sample was estimated from the amplification of reference gene primers within the assay. To quantify the absolute abundance of each unique TCRbeta CDR3 rearrangement, sequence reads were collapsed and filtered. For each sample, productive Simpson clonality was calculated as the square root of Simpson's diversity index across productive rearrangements. Imported from immuneACCESS, the table was reduced by TCRdb to in-frame sequences with V and J called. These copies leave out some clones; in studies compared against another copy, an unresolved V gene accounts for under half, and the cause of the remainder is not known. D and trimming come from the DNA, and the V and J calls and clone size come from that table. For this sample there are over 80,000 clones; roughly 80% appear just once. The top ten clones comprise over 9% of the sample.

What the authors observed across the whole study: The quantity of clinical and demographic metadata differed by source and by participant and was supplied without curation.

Whole blood was collected in K2EDTA tubes by collaborating institutions according to the institutions' own protocols. For TCRbeta analysis, collaborators shipped samples as frozen whole blood, isolated PBMCs, or DNA extracted from either of those sample types. The sequenced material came from peripheral blood. The V and J genes are TRBV6-5 and TRBJ1-5; the central 8 bases match TRBD1. This TCR was recovered from a woman aged 70-85 years with acute or convalescent COVID-19. The CDR3 loop reads CASRPTGGQPQHF. Here is the DNA: TGTGCCAGCAGACCTACAGGGGGTCAGCCCCAGCATTTT.